The clone carrying this TCR beta chain was found once. Original methodology: Quantification of nucleated cells was approximated via reference gene primer amplification. Measured with immunoSEQ multiplex PCR; TCRdb has only the in-frame clones, and not every one. The V and J calls and clone size were taken over from that table, and D and trimming were inferred from the DNA. The repertoire holds approximately 30,000 clones, with over 75% as singletons. This sample is part of a study of blood T cell repertoires in COVID-19. Study-level background: The origin of the acute and convalescent COVID-19 samples was the United States, Italy and Spain. Sources were T cells, B-cell-depleted T cells, or PBMCs; the material itself was cDNA or gDNA.

CDR1 is SGHNT, CDR2 YYREEE, per germline (reference sequence). The CDR3 loop spans 15 amino acids. V lost 3 bases to trimming and J lost 0 bases, with 9 bases between them. V and J are TRBV5-4 and TRBJ1-4; D is possibly TRBD1 (5 bases). Sequenced: peripheral blood. The receptor was derived from a man aged 45 to 65 with active or convalescent COVID-19. The CDR3 nucleotides read TGTGCCAGCAGCTCCGGGGGTACAACTAATGAAAAACTGTTTTTT. It translates to CASSSGGTTNEKLFF.